The clone carrying this T cell receptor beta chain was detected many times. The antigen is not known. The sample comes from a study of regulatory T cells in long-lasting Graves disease. Study-wide findings and caveats: It was in persistent disease that TRBV28, TRBJ1-2 and TRBJ2-5 were favored.

Germline V gene lookup returns CDR1 SNHLY and CDR2 FYNNEI. J gave up 3 bases and V 5 bases, and 12 bases lay outside the gene matches. The CDR3 contains 17 residues. Researchers made TCR beta libraries by using iRepertoire HTBI primers and running Arm-PCR on CDR3 regions. TCRdb ran MiXCR on the multiplex PCR reads and lists one entry per CDR3 protein. The sample records around 250,000 distinct CDR3 sequences, 20% being singletons. Time point here: newly diagnosed GD, antithyroid drugs for less than 3 months. RNA from PBMCs was the source of the TCR library. The sequenced sample was peripheral blood mononuclear cells (PBMCs), obtained at new diagnosis, from a patient treated with antithyroid drugs. J is TRBJ2-1 and V is TRBV2; 8 nucleotides agree with TRBD2. This receptor was obtained from a female donor with Graves disease. CDR3 nucleotides: TGTGCCAGCAGTACCCCTCGGGGGGGCGTGAACTACAATGAGCAGTTCTTC. Its translation is CASSTPRGGVNYNEQFF.